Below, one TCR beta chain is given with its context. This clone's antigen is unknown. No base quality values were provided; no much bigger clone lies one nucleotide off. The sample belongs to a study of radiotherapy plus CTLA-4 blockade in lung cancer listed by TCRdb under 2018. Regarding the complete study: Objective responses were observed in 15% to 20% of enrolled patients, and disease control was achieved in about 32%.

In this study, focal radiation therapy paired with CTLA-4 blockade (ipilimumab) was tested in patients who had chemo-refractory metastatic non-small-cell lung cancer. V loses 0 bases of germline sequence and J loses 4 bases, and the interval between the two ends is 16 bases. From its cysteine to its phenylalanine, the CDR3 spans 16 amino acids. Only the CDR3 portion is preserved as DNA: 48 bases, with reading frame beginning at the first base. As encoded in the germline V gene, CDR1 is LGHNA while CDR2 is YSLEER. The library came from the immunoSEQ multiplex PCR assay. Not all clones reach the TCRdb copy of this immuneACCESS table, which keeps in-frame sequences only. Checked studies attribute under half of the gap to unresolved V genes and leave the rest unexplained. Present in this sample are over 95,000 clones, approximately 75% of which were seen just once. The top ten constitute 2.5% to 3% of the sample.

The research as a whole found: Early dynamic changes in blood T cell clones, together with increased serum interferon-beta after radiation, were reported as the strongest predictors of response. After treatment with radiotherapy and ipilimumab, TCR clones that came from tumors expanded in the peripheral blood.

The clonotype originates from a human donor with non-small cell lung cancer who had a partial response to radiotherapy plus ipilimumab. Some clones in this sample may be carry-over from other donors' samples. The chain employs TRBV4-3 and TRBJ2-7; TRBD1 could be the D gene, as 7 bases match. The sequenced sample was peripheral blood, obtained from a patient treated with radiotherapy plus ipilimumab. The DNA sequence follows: TGCGCCAGCAGCCAAGATGTCAGGGGGGTAAAGTACGAGCAGTACTTC. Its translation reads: CASSQDVRGVKYEQYF.